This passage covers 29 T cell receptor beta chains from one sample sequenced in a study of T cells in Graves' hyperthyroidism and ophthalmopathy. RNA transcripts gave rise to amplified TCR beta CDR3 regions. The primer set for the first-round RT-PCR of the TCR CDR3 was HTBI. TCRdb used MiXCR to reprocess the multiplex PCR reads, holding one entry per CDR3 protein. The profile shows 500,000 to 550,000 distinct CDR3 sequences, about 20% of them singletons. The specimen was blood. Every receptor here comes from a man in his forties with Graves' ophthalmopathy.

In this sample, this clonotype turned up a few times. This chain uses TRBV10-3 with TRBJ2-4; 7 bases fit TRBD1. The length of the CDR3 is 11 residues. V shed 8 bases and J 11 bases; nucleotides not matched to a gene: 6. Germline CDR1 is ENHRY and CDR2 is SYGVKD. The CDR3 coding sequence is TGTGCCATCGGGACAGTGTTCTTTCAGTACTTC. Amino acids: CAIGTVFFQYF.

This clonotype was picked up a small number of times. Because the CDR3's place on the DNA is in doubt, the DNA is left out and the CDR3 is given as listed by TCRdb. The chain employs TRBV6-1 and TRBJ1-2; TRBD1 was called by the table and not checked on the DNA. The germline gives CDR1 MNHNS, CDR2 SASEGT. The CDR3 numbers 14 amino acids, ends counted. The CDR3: CASSTSGTFYGYTF.

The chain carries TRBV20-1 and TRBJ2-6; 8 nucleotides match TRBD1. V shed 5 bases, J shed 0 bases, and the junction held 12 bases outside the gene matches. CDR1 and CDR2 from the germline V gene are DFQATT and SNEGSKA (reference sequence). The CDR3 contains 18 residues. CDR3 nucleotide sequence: TGCAGTGCTGGGGCTGGACAGGGTATAAACTCTGGGGCCAACGTCCTGACTTTC. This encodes CSAGAGQGINSGANVLTF.

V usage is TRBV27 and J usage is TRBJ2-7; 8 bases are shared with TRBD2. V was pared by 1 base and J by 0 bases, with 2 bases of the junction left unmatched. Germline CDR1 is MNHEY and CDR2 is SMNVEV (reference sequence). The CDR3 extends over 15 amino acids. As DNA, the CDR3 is TGTGCCAGCAGTTTATACGGGGGGGCCTCCTACGAGCAGTACTTC. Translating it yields CASSLYGGASYEQYF.

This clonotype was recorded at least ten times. CDR3 DNA: TGTGCCAGCAGCTTAGTAACGGGACACAAGAACACTGAAGCTTTCTTT. This gives the protein CASSLVTGHKNTEAFF. The chain has TRBV7-2 and TRBJ1-1; D is perhaps TRBD1 (6 bases). Per the germline V gene, CDR1 is SGHTA and CDR2 is FQGNSA. Trimming removed 1 base from V and 1 base from J, with 13 bases in between. This CDR3 region has 16 residues.

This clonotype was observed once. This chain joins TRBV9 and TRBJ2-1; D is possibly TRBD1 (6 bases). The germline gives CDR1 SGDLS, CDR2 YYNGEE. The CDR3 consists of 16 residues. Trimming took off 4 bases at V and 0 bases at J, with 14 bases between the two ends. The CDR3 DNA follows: TGTGCCAGCAGCCTCCGACAGGCGAGCTCCTACAATGAGCAGTTCTTC. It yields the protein CASSLRQASSYNEQFF.

The CDR3 loop reads CATSTQGDTEAFF. The DNA for the CDR3 is TGTGCCACCAGCACTCAGGGGGACACTGAAGCTTTCTTT. V and J are TRBV15 and TRBJ1-1; 7 bases are shared with TRBD1. In germline, CDR1 is LNHNV, CDR2 YYDKDF (reference sequence). After removal of 4 bases from V and 3 bases from J, the junction contained 2 bases not matched to a gene. The CDR3 has 13 amino acids.

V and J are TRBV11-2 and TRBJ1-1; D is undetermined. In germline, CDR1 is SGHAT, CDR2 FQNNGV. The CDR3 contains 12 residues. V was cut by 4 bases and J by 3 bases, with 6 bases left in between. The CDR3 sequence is CASSYSYTEAFF. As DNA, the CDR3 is TGTGCCAGCAGCTACTCCTACACTGAAGCTTTCTTT. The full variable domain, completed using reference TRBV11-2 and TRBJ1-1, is EAGVAQSPRYKIIEKRQSVAFWCNPISGHATLYWYQQILGQGPKLLIQFQNNGVVDDSQLPKDRFSAERLKGVDSTLKIQPAKLEDSAVYLCASSYSYTEAFFGQGTRLTVV.

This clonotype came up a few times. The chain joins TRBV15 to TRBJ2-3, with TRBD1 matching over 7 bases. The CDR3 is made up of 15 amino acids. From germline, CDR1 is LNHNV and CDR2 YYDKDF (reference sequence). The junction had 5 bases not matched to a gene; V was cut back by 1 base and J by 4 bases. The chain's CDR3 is CATSRGGTDADTQYF. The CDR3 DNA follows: TGTGCCACCAGCAGAGGGGGGACAGACGCAGATACGCAGTATTTT.

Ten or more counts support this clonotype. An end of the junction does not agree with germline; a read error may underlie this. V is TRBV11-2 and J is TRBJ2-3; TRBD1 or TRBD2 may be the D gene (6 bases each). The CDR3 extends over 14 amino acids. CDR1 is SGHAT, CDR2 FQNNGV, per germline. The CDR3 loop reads CASSLGGFTDTQYF. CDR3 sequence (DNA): TGTGCCAGCAGTTTAGGGGGGTTCACAGATACGCAGTATTTT.

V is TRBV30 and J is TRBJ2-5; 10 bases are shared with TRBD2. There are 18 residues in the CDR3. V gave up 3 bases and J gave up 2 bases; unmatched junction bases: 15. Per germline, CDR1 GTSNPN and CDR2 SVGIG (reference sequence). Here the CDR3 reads CAWSGGRIAGGYQETQYF. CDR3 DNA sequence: TGTGCCTGGAGCGGTGGGAGGATAGCGGGAGGCTATCAAGAGACCCAGTACTTC.

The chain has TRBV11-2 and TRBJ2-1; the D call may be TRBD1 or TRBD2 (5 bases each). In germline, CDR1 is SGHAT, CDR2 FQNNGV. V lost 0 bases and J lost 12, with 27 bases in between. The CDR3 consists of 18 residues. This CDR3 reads CASSLEGRDAREAQRQFF. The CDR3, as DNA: TGTGCCAGCAGCTTAGAGGGAAGGGACGCTAGGGAAGCCCAGCGGCAGTTCTTC.

CDR3 in amino acids: CASSFWTETGEQYF. CDR3 nucleotides: TGTGCCAGCAGCTTCTGGACCGAAACGGGTGAGCAGTACTTC. This chain links TRBV7-9 with TRBJ2-7; D call uncertain. Germline CDR1 and CDR2: SEHNR and FQNEAQ (reference sequence). The CDR3 is 14 residues long. The V end was cut by 3 bases, the J end by 7 bases, with 16 bases between. Full variable domain (outside the CDR3, taken from reference TRBV7-9 and TRBJ2-7): DTGVSQNPRHKITKRGQNVTFRCDPISEHNRLYWYRQTLGQGPEFLTYFQNEAQLEKSRLLSDRFSAERPKGSFSTLEIQRTEQGDSAMYLCASSFWTETGEQYFGPGTRLTVT.

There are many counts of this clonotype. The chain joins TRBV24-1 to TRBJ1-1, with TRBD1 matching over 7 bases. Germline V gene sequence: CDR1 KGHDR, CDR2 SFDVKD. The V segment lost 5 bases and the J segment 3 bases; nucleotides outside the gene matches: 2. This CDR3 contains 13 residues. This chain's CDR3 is CATSVGQDTEAFF. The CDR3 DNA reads TGTGCCACCAGTGTTGGACAGGACACTGAAGCTTTCTTT.

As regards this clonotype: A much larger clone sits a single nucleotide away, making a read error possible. The CDR3 sequence is CASTSGPVGRGYEQYF. The CDR3 bases are TGTGCCAGCACCTCCGGCCCCGTAGGGAGGGGCTACGAGCAGTACTTC. The V and J genes are TRBV7-2 and TRBJ2-7; TRBD2 matches at 7 bases. This CDR3 contains 16 residues. V shed 7 bases, J shed 3 bases, and the junction held 15 bases outside the gene matches. From germline, CDR1 is SGHTA and CDR2 FQGNSA. Variable domain in full (rest from reference TRBV7-2 and TRBJ2-7): GAGVSQSPSNKVTEKGKDVELRCDPISGHTALYWYRQSLGQGLEFLIYFQGNSAPDKSGLPSDRFSAERTGGSVSTLTIQRTQQEDSAVYLCASTSGPVGRGYEQYFGPGTRLTVT.

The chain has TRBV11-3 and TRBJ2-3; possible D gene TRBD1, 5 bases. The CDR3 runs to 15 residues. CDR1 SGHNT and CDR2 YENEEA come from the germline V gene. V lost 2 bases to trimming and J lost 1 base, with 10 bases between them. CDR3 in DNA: TGTGCCAGCAGCTTACAGGGTACGGGCACAGATACGCAGTATTTT. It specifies CASSLQGTGTDTQYF.

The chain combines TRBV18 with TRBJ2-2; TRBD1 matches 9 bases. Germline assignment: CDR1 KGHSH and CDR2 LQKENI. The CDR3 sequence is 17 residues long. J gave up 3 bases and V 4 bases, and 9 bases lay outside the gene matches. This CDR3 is CASSLFRDRVYTGELFF. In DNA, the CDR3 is TGTGCCAGCTCACTATTCCGGGACAGGGTATACACCGGGGAGCTGTTTTTT. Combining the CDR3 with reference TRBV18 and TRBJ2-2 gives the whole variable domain NAGVMQNPRHLVRRRGQEARLRCSPMKGHSHVYWYRQLPEEGLKFMVYLQKENIIDESGMPKERFSAEFPKEGPSILRIQQVVRGDSAAYFCASSLFRDRVYTGELFFGEGSRLTVL.

The CDR3 DNA is TGCAGTGCTAGAGTGCGGGTACTAGCGGGGGTCTCCTACGAGCAGTACTTC. The encoded protein is CSARVRVLAGVSYEQYF. This chain uses TRBV20-1 with TRBJ2-7, with 11 bases identical to TRBD2. From germline, CDR1 is DFQATT and CDR2 SNEGSKA (reference sequence). CDR3 length: 17 residues. With 1 base clipped from V and 0 bases from J, the junction kept 8 bases outside the gene matches.

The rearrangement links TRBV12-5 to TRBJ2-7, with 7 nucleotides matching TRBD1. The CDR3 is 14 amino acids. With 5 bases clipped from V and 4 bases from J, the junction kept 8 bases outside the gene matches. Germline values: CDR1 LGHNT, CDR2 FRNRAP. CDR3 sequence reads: CASGVGNRGYEQYF. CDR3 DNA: TGTGCTAGTGGTGTCGGGAACAGGGGATACGAGCAGTACTTC. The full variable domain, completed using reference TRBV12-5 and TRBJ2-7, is DARVTQTPRHKVTEMGQEVTMRCQPILGHNTVFWYRQTMMQGLELLAYFRNRAPLDDSGMPKDRFSAEMPDATLATLKIQPSEPRDSAVYFCASGVGNRGYEQYFGPGTRLTVT.

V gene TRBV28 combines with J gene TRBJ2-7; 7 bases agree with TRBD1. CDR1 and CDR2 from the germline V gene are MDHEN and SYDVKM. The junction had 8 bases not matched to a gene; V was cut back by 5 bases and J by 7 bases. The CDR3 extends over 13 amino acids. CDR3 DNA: TGTGCCAGCAGTCTTCGACAGGGCGGGGAGCAGTACTTC. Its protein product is CASSLRQGGEQYF.

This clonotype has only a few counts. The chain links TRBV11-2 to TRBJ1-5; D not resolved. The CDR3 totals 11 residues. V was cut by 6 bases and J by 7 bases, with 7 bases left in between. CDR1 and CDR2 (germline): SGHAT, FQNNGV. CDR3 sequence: CASSESQPQHF. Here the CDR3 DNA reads TGTGCCAGCAGTGAATCCCAGCCCCAGCATTTT.

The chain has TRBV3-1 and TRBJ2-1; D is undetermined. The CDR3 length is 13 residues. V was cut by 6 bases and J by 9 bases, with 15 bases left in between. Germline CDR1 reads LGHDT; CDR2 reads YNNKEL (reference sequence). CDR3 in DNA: TGTGCCAGCAGTTTGGGTCTTCTTGGTGAGCAGTTCTTC. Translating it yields CASSLGLLGEQFF.

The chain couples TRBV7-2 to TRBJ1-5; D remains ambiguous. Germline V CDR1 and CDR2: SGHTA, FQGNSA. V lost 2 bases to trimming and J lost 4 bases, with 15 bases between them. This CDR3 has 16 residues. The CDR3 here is CASSLTPAVLNQPQHF. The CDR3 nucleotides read TGTGCCAGCAGCTTAACTCCCGCGGTTTTGAATCAGCCCCAGCATTTT.

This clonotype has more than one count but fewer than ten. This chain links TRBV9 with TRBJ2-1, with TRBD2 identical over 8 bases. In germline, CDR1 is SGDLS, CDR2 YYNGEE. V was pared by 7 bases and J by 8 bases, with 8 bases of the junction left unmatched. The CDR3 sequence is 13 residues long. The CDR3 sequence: CASGAGVVDEQFF. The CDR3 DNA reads TGTGCCAGCGGAGCGGGAGTAGTCGATGAGCAGTTCTTC.

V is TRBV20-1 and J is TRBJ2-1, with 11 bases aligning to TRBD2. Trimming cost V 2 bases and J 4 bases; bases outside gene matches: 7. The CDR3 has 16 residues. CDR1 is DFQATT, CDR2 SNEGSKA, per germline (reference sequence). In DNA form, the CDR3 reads TGCAGTGCTAGACGAGCTAGCGGGAGGCCTTACAATGAGCAGTTCTTC. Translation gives CSARRASGRPYNEQFF.

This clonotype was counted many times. The chain's CDR3 is CASSQNRDEQFF. CDR3 nucleotides: TGTGCCAGCAGTCAAAACAGGGATGAGCAGTTCTTC. This chain links TRBV7-2 with TRBJ2-1; TRBD1 is a possible D gene (6 bases). Germline V gene sequence: CDR1 SGHTA, CDR2 FQGNSA. The CDR3 consists of 12 residues. Trimming took off 6 bases at V and 8 bases at J, with 11 bases between the two ends.

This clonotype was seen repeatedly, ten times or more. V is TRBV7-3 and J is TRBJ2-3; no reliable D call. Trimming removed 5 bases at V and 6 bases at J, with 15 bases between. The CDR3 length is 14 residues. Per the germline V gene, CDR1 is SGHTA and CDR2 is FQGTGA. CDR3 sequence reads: CASSPSRAQDTQYF. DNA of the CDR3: TGTGCCAGCAGCCCCTCCCGTGCGCAGGATACGCAGTATTTT. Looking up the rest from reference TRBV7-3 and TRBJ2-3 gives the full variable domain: GAGVSQTPSNKVTEKGKYVELRCDPISGHTALYWYRQSLGQGPEFLIYFQGTGAADDSGLPNDRFFAVRPEGSVSTLKIQRTERGDSAVYLCASSPSRAQDTQYFGPGTRLTVL.

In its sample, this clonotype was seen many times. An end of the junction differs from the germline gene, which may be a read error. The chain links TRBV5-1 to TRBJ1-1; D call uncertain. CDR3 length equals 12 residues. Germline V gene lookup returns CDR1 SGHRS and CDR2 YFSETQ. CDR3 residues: CASSSGRTEAFF. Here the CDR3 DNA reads TGTGCCAGCAGCTCGGGGAGGACTGAAGCTTTCTTT.

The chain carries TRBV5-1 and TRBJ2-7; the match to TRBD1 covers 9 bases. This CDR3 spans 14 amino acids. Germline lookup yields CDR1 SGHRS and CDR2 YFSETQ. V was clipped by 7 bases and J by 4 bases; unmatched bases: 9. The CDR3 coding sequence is TGCGCCAGCGCCTGGACAGGGGCCGTTTACGAGCAGTACTTC. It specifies CASAWTGAVYEQYF.